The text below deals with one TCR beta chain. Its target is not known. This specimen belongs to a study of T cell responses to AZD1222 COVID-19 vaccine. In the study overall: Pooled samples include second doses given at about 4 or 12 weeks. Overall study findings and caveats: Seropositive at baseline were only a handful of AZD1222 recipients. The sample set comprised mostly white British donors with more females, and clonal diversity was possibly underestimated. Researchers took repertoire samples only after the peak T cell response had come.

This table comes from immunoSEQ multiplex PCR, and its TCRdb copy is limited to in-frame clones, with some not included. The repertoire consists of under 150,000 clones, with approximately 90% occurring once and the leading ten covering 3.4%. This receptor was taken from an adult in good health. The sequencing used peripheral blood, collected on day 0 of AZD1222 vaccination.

The CDR3 DNA follows: TGTGCCAGCCGGCCCGGGACGTTCTCACCCCTCCACTTT. This translates into CASRPGTFSPLHF. The chain joins TRBV27 to TRBJ1-6; D is perhaps TRBD1 (5 bases). The CDR3 has 13 residues. Trimming cost V 8 bases and J 10 bases, with 15 bases left between them. Germline values: CDR1 MNHEY, CDR2 SMNVEV (reference sequence).